One and the same sample provided the 32 T cell receptor beta chains below, sequenced in a study of cytomegalovirus exposure and HLA in healthy donors. This PCR relied on a set of 60 Vbeta primers and 13 Jbeta primers. Clones were sequenced by immunoSEQ multiplex PCR, and TCRdb holds only the in-frame ones, with some missing. The sample lists 120,000 to 150,000 clones, around 73% occurring once. Sequenced: PBMCs. The receptors here all came from a woman aged 18-30 years in good health and CMV-seronegative.

V gene TRBV28 combines with J gene TRBJ1-2; D is unresolved. The CDR3 is made up of 10 amino acids. V was trimmed by 8 bases and J by 4 bases, leaving 5 bases between them. The germline CDR1 and CDR2 sequences are MDHEN and SYDVKM. The CDR3 spells CASHSYGYTF. The CDR3, as DNA: TGTGCCAGCCACAGCTATGGCTACACCTTC.

V gene TRBV5-1 combines with J gene TRBJ2-1; 11 bases are a match to TRBD1. The CDR3 contains 15 residues. The V and J ends lost 3 bases and 3 bases, in that order; junction bases with no gene match: 2. The germline gives CDR1 SGHRS, CDR2 YFSETQ. CDR3 nucleotides: TGCGCCAGCAGCTCCGGGACAGGGGGCTACAATGAGCAGTTCTTC. This codes for CASSSGTGGYNEQFF. Together with reference TRBV5-1 and TRBJ2-1, the CDR3 gives the full variable domain: KAGVTQTPRYLIKTRGQQVTLSCSPISGHRSVSWYQQTPGQGLQFLFEYFSETQRNKGNFPGRFSGRQFSNSRSEMNVSTLELGDSALYLCASSSGTGGYNEQFFGPGTRLTVL.

J is TRBJ2-3 and V is TRBV10-3, with TRBD2 matching over 9 bases. The CDR3 has 18 amino acids. Trimming took 4 bases from V and 2 from J; bases not matched to a gene: 13. Per germline, CDR1 ENHRY and CDR2 SYGVKD. CDR3: CAISVPPEAGGPTDTQYF. CDR3 nucleotide sequence: TGTGCCATCAGTGTTCCCCCCGAGGCGGGGGGGCCCACAGATACGCAGTATTTT.

This rearrangement joins TRBV6-5 to TRBJ2-7; TRBD2 agrees at 10 bases. CDR1 and CDR2 (germline): MNHEY, SVGAGI. With V trimmed by 8 bases and J by 5 bases, 9 bases remained unmatched. CDR3 length equals 14 residues. CDR3 DNA sequence: TGTGCCAGCGGGGAGCGGGGGGGCCTAGACGAGCAGTACTTC. This encodes CASGERGGLDEQYF.

The chain has TRBV2 and TRBJ2-2; 12 bases align to TRBD2. The germline V gene encodes CDR1 SNHLY and CDR2 FYNNEI. The CDR3 sequence is 15 residues long. J gave up 6 bases and V 8 bases, and 7 bases lay outside the gene matches. Here the CDR3 DNA reads TGTGCCAGCCACCCTAGCGGGAGGGGGTCCGGGGAGCTGTTTTTT. It yields the protein CASHPSGRGSGELFF.

This clone showed up just once. CDR3 loop: CASSKGKVARDRGPYEQYV. The CDR3 bases are TGTGCCAGCAGCAAAGGAAAAGTGGCTCGGGACAGGGGACCCTACGAGCAGTACGTC. The rearrangement links TRBV21-1 to TRBJ2-7; no check of the table's D call, TRBD1, against the DNA was made. TRBV21-1 is tagged as a pseudogene. The CDR3 covers 19 residues.

Written as DNA, the CDR3 is TGTGCCAGCAGCTTATCCCAAAATAATTCACCCCTCCACTTT. This sequence encodes CASSLSQNNSPLHF. The V and J genes are TRBV11-2 and TRBJ1-6, with D hard to call. CDR1 SGHAT and CDR2 FQNNGV come from the germline V gene. Between the trimmed V and J ends, which lost 2 bases and 5 bases, there was a span of 7 bases. The CDR3 has 14 amino acids.

This chain uses TRBV7-7 with TRBJ2-3, with TRBD2 matching over 9 bases. The germline CDR1 and CDR2 sequences are SSHAT and FNYEAQ (reference sequence). This CDR3 is built from 17 residues. V gave up 5 bases and J gave up 5 bases; unmatched junction bases: 14. For the CDR3, the DNA is TGTGCCAGCAGCCCCGGGATGGCGGGAGGGCCTATAGATACGCAGTATTTT. The encoded protein is CASSPGMAGGPIDTQYF.

Written as DNA, the CDR3 is TGTGCCAGCAACACGGGACTAGTGACAGATACGCAGTATTTT. It codes for CASNTGLVTDTQYF. The rearrangement joins TRBV7-3 to TRBJ2-3, with 8 bases matching TRBD2. The CDR3 totals 14 residues. J gave up 3 bases and V 7 bases, and 6 bases lay outside the gene matches. The V gene's germline CDR1 is SGHTA and CDR2 FQGTGA.

The chain is built from TRBV7-2 and TRBJ2-5; 9 bases map to TRBD1. Germline trimming cut 5 bases from V and 11 bases from J; bases unmatched to any gene: 9. This CDR3 is built from 13 residues. Germline CDR1 SGHTA, CDR2 FQGNSA. CDR3 nucleotides: TGTGCCAGCAGCGCAGGACAGGGGAGAGGGCAGTACTTC. It encodes CASSAGQGRGQYF.

The chain combines TRBV5-6 with TRBJ1-2; TRBD1 agrees at 7 bases. The CDR3 runs to 17 residues. After removal of 2 bases from V and 4 bases from J, the junction contained 14 bases not matched to a gene. Germline CDR1 SGHDT, CDR2 YYEEEE. The chain's CDR3 is CASSLYGNQGTVYGYTF. In DNA form, the CDR3 reads TGTGCCAGCAGCTTATACGGTAACCAGGGGACAGTCTATGGCTACACCTTC.

The chain uses TRBV7-9 and TRBJ2-3; tentative D call: TRBD1 (6 bases). The V and J ends lost 7 bases and 4 bases respectively, with 18 bases between them. Germline CDR1 SEHNR, CDR2 FQNEAQ (reference sequence). This CDR3 region has 15 residues. The CDR3 sequence: CASTTGWRSADTQYF. CDR3 nucleotide sequence: TGTGCCAGCACAACAGGGTGGAGGTCCGCAGATACGCAGTATTTT. Based on the CDR3 plus reference TRBV7-9 and TRBJ2-3, the full variable domain is DTGVSQNPRHKITKRGQNVTFRCDPISEHNRLYWYRQTLGQGPEFLTYFQNEAQLEKSRLLSDRFSAERPKGSFSTLEIQRTEQGDSAMYLCASTTGWRSADTQYFGPGTRLTVL.

CDR3 in amino acids: CASDRDSRSDTQYF. The CDR3 nucleotides are TGTGCCAGCGATCGTGACAGTCGCTCAGATACGCAGTATTTT. The chain carries TRBV6-1 and TRBJ2-3; possible D gene TRBD1, 5 bases. CDR1 and CDR2 from the germline V gene are MNHNS and SASEGT. The CDR3 extends over 14 amino acids. V was shortened by 8 bases and J by 4 bases, with 16 bases between the two germline ends.

V gene TRBV7-9 combines with J gene TRBJ2-3; no definite D call. The CDR3 spans 12 residues. The ends were cut back, 11 bases at V and 1 base at J, with 10 bases in the middle. Germline CDR1 SEHNR, CDR2 FQNEAQ (reference sequence). CDR3 in DNA: TGTGCCGGCACCACTGGCACAGATACGCAGTATTTT. Amino acid sequence: CAGTTGTDTQYF. The full variable domain, with the rest looked up from reference TRBV7-9 and TRBJ2-3, is DTGVSQNPRHKITKRGQNVTFRCDPISEHNRLYWYRQTLGQGPEFLTYFQNEAQLEKSRLLSDRFSAERPKGSFSTLEIQRTEQGDSAMYLCAGTTGTDTQYFGPGTRLTVL.

V usage is TRBV6-5 and J usage is TRBJ1-4, with 9 bases lining up with TRBD1. This CDR3 region has 15 residues. The V gene's germline CDR1 is MNHEY and CDR2 SVGAGI. Trimming took 4 bases from V and 3 from J; bases not matched to a gene: 3. The CDR3 region is CASSSWTGANEKLFF. CDR3 in DNA: TGTGCCAGCAGTTCTTGGACAGGGGCTAATGAAAAACTGTTTTTT.

This rearrangement joins TRBV19 to TRBJ2-1, with 7 bases aligning to TRBD2. The V segment lost 1 base and the J segment 5 bases; nucleotides outside the gene matches: 2. CDR3 length equals 14 residues. CDR1 LNHDA and CDR2 SQIVND come from the germline V gene (reference sequence). The CDR3 region is CASSIGAGHNEQFF. DNA of the CDR3: TGTGCCAGTAGTATAGGAGCGGGACACAATGAGCAGTTCTTC.

The sample holds one count of this clone. This sequence joins TRBV6-4 and TRBJ2-1, with 8 nucleotides matching TRBD2. With V trimmed by 5 bases and J by 9 bases, 12 bases remained unmatched. Germline-derived CDR1 and CDR2 are MRHNA and SNTAGT. The CDR3 runs to 15 residues. This CDR3 is CASSMGLEGIGEQFF. CDR3 in DNA: TGTGCCAGCAGTATGGGACTAGAAGGCATAGGTGAGCAGTTCTTC.

The CDR3 spells CASSIIVSGTEAFF. The CDR3 DNA reads TGTGCCAGTAGTATTATTGTCTCGGGCACTGAAGCTTTCTTT. This chain uses TRBV19 with TRBJ1-1; D gene uncertain. V shed 3 bases and J shed 4 bases, with 12 bases lying between them. Germline lookup yields CDR1 LNHDA and CDR2 SQIVND (reference sequence). This CDR3 contains 14 residues.

This chain links TRBV29-1 with TRBJ2-7, with 9 positions matching TRBD1. Germline-derived CDR1 and CDR2 are SQVTM and ANQGSEA. Trimming at V came to 7 bases and at J to 4 bases, leaving 11 bases not matched to a gene. This CDR3 spans 14 amino acids. CDR3 region: CSASRGQGLYEQYF. The DNA of the CDR3 is TGCAGCGCAAGCAGGGGACAGGGACTTTACGAGCAGTACTTC.

This clone was seen a single time. CDR3 DNA sequence: TGCGCCAGCAGCAAGGACAGTTCAGGAAACACCATATATTTT. Protein sequence: CASSKDSSGNTIYF. The J gene is TRBJ1-3, the V gene TRBV4-1, with D tentatively TRBD1 (6 bases). Trimming took 5 bases from V and 4 from J, leaving 12 bases between them. This CDR3 has 14 amino acids. The V gene's germline CDR1 is MGHRA and CDR2 YSYEKL.

This chain connects TRBV7-3 to TRBJ2-3, with D uncertain. Germline V gives CDR1 SGHTA, CDR2 FQGTGA. This CDR3 region has 15 residues. V lost 5 bases and J lost 6, with 18 bases in between. The CDR3 sequence is CASSPAQARPDTQYF. DNA of the CDR3: TGTGCCAGCAGCCCCGCGCAGGCCCGTCCGGATACGCAGTATTTT.

Concerning this clone: The conserved final phenylalanine or tryptophan is absent from the CDR3, which likely points to a read error. The chain employs TRBV10-3 and TRBJ1-2, with TRBD1 matching over 7 bases. V shed 10 bases and J 2 bases; nucleotides not matched to a gene: 13. The CDR3 runs to 15 residues. Germline CDR1 is ENHRY and CDR2 is SYGVKD. The CDR3 here is CATQDRIGLNYGYTL. The CDR3 DNA reads TGTGCCACCCAGGACAGGATCGGGCTCAACTATGGCTACACCCTC.

This clone was picked up many times. The genes are TRBV25-1 and TRBJ1-6; D ambiguous. Germline V gives CDR1 MGHDK, CDR2 SYGVNS. CDR3 size: 14 residues. V was cut by 3 bases and J by 9 bases, with 12 bases left in between. The CDR3 loop is CASSDTGDISPLHF. CDR3 nucleotides: TGTGCCAGCAGTGACACCGGGGATATTTCACCCCTCCACTTT. Filled out from reference TRBV25-1 and TRBJ1-6, the complete variable domain reads EADIYQTPRYLVIGTGKKITLECSQTMGHDKMYWYQQDPGMELHLIHYSYGVNSTEKGDLSSESTVSRIRTEHFPLTLESARPSHTSQYLCASSDTGDISPLHFGNGTRLTVT.

CDR3 sequence (DNA): TGTGCCAGCAGCTTAGAGACTAGCGGGAATTACGGGGAGCTGTTTTTT. This encodes CASSLETSGNYGELFF. The chain combines TRBV7-2 with TRBJ2-2, with 11 bases aligning to TRBD2. V was clipped by 1 base and J by 7 bases; unmatched bases: 5. CDR1 is SGHTA and CDR2 is FQGNSA in the germline V gene. This CDR3 has 16 residues.

A single count supports this clone. The chain recombines TRBV4-2 with TRBJ1-3; possibly TRBD1 for D (5 bases). Trimming stripped 2 bases from V and 0 bases from J, with 14 bases between. This CDR3 is built from 17 residues. In germline, CDR1 is LGHNA, CDR2 YNFKEQ. The CDR3 DNA sequence: TGTGCCAGCAGCCAACTAAGGGCGGGGGTCTCTGGAAACACCATATATTTT. It specifies CASSQLRAGVSGNTIYF.

The rearrangement links TRBV30 to TRBJ1-2; D call uncertain. The CDR3 is made up of 12 amino acids. The V end was cut by 7 bases, the J end by 5 bases, with 14 bases between. CDR1 is GTSNPN, CDR2 SVGIG, per germline (reference sequence). The DNA for the CDR3 is TGTGCCTTTTTTCGGAGCGGGTATGGCTACACCTTC. It yields the protein CAFFRSGYGYTF.

The chain couples TRBV27 to TRBJ1-2; a weak D match, TRBD1 (6 bases). The CDR3 is 14 residues long. Germline CDR1 and CDR2: MNHEY and SMNVEV (reference sequence). V lost 2 bases and J 4 bases, leaving 11 bases between the germline ends. The CDR3 region has the DNA TGTGCCAGCAGTTTAAGTGGGGGCGGCTATGGCTACACCTTC. As protein: CASSLSGGGYGYTF.

Regarding this clone: The junction departs from germline at one end; a sequencing error may be responsible. The J gene is TRBJ2-1, the V gene TRBV4-3; 8 bases align to TRBD2. The CDR3 contains 15 residues. Germline V gene data show CDR1 as LGHNA and CDR2 as YSLEER. The CDR3 DNA is TGCGCCAGCGGCCAAGCTTGGCGGGAGGTCAATGAGCAGTTCTTC. Protein: CASGQAWREVNEQFF.

This clone was observed once. The chain recombines TRBV4-2 with TRBJ1-1; D gene uncertain. Trimming shortened V by 6 bases and J by 0 bases, and 11 bases separated the two germline ends. Germline V CDR1 and CDR2: LGHNA, YNFKEQ. The CDR3 has 14 residues. The CDR3 loop is CASSRLLMNTEAFF. CDR3 coding DNA: TGTGCCAGCAGTCGTCTGCTAATGAACACTGAAGCTTTCTTT.

The chain joins TRBV30 to TRBJ2-5, with a weak D call TRBD2 (7 bases). Trimming removed 1 base from V and 5 bases from J, with 11 bases in between. CDR1 is GTSNPN and CDR2 is SVGIG in the germline V gene (reference sequence). This CDR3 comprises 13 residues. The CDR3 coding sequence is TGTGCCTGGAGTGGGGGGGGGCATGAGACCCAGTACTTC. This translates into CAWSGGGHETQYF. The full variable domain, rest sourced from reference TRBV30 and TRBJ2-5, is SQTIHQWPATLVQPVGSPLSLECTVEGTSNPNLYWYRQAAGRGLQLLFYSVGIGQISSEVPQNLSASRPQDRQFILSSKKLLLSDSGFYLCAWSGGGHETQYFGPGTRLLVL.

This sequence joins TRBV6-1 and TRBJ1-1, with a possible D match to TRBD1 (5 bases). CDR1 is MNHNS, CDR2 SASEGT, per germline. V lost 4 bases to trimming and J lost 1 base, with 22 bases between them. This CDR3 comprises 18 residues. DNA of the CDR3: TGTGCCAGCAGTGCCAACACCGGGACTGGAACCTCGAACACTGAAGCTTTCTTT. Protein: CASSANTGTGTSNTEAFF.

The rearrangement links TRBV19 to TRBJ1-1; D remains ambiguous. The germline V gene encodes CDR1 LNHDA and CDR2 SQIVND (reference sequence). The CDR3 is 15 amino acids. Trimming stripped 3 bases from V and 1 base from J, with 12 bases between. The CDR3 loop is CASSILGVQNTEAFF. CDR3 sequence (DNA): TGTGCCAGTAGTATCCTCGGTGTGCAGAACACTGAAGCTTTCTTT.